A selection of T cell receptor beta chains follows, all from one sample in a study of blood T cells in healthy people across ages. In TCRdb, the 5' RACE reads were re-called with MiXCR into one record per CDR3 protein. The table has 1.5 million to 2 million distinct CDR3 sequences, about 31% seen once. Sequences were obtained from blood. These TCRs come from a young woman in good health. Each CDR3 is given with its conserved first and last residue. Each record gives: V gene, J gene, clone size, D gene, CDR3 protein, CDR3 DNA. A D gene is named only where the DNA matches it firmly. Size is stated for part of the rows, as once, few or many counts, or as a class when the clone is expanded.

>TRBV29-1|TRBJ2-1|-|TRBD1
CSVEGGRGFYNEQFF
TGCAGCGTTGAAGGTGGCAGGGGGTTTTACAATGAGCAGTTCTTC
>TRBV15|TRBJ2-1|-|TRBD2
CATSGEVLGSGGYNEQFF
TGTGCCACCAGCGGGGAAGTCTTAGGTAGCGGGGGGTACAATGAGCAGTTCTTC
>TRBV30|TRBJ2-7|few|TRBD1
CAWSDPDRGPAEQYF
TGTGCCTGGAGTGATCCTGACAGGGGGCCCGCCGAGCAGTACTTC
>TRBV30|TRBJ2-3|-|-
CAWSVGGFTDTQYF
TGTGCCTGGAGTGTAGGGGGGTTCACAGATACGCAGTATTTT
>TRBV9|TRBJ2-6|-|TRBD1
CTSTKRQGAGANVLTF
TGTACCAGCACCAAACGTCAGGGGGCTGGGGCCAACGTCCTGACTTTC
>TRBV5-1|TRBJ2-3|few|-
CASSLALGAVDTQYF
TGCGCCAGCAGCTTGGCATTGGGGGCCGTAGATACGCAGTATTTT
>TRBV12-3/TRBV12-4|TRBJ2-1|-|TRBD2
CASSAVGTSGPKGYEQFF
TGTGCCAGCAGCGCCGTCGGGACTAGCGGGCCAAAAGGGTATGAGCAGTTCTTC
>TRBV20-1|TRBJ2-4|many|-
CSARGNQGNNIQYF
TGCAGTGCTAGAGGGAACCAGGGTAATAACATTCAGTACTTC
>TRBV12-3/TRBV12-4|TRBJ1-1|many|-
CASSLRGLNTEAFF
TGTGCCAGCAGTTTACGCGGGTTGAACACTGAAGCTTTCTTT
>TRBV15|TRBJ2-7|few|TRBD2
CATSKAGGEQYF
TGTGCCACCAGCAAGGCGGGGGGAGAGCAGTACTTC
>TRBV5-1|TRBJ2-7|few|-
CASSEGSGSYEQYF
TGCGCCAGCTCGGAGGGGAGTGGCTCCTACGAGCAGTACTTC
>TRBV29-1|TRBJ2-1|-|-
CSVLGRGSYNEQFF
TGCAGCGTTCTGGGGCGAGGCTCCTACAATGAGCAGTTCTTC
>TRBV20-1|TRBJ1-2|-|TRBD1
CSADRVGGYTF
TGCAGTGCAGACAGGGTCGGGGGCTACACCTTC
>TRBV5-1|TRBJ2-7|-|-
CASSSASPSSCEQYF
TGCGCCAGCAGCTCGGCTAGCCCGAGCTCCTGCGAGCAGTACTTC
>TRBV7-3|TRBJ2-1|many|TRBD1
CASSRGQVSYNEQFF
TGTGCCAGCAGCCGCGGACAGGTTAGCTACAATGAGCAGTTCTTC
>TRBV5-1|TRBJ1-1|-|-
CASREPGGKTEAFF
TGCGCCAGCCGAGAACCGGGGGGCAAGACTGAAGCTTTCTTT
>TRBV3-1|TRBJ2-5|many|-
CASSPSLRETQYF
TGTGCCAGCAGCCCTTCCCTAAGAGAGACCCAGTACTTC
>TRBV4-1|TRBJ2-2|-|-
CASSQDYLQGTGELFF
TGCGCCAGCAGCCAAGATTATCTTCAGGGGACCGGGGAGCTGTTTTTT
>TRBV10-3|TRBJ2-3|few|TRBD2
CAISPTSGVRTDTQYF
TGTGCCATCAGCCCTACTAGCGGGGTCCGCACAGATACGCAGTATTTT
>TRBV12-3/TRBV12-4|TRBJ1-1|-|-
CASSTIVGGSVNTEAFF
TGTGCCAGCAGTACCATCGTTGGGGGTTCGGTGAACACTGAAGCTTTCTTT
>TRBV11-3|TRBJ2-1|-|-
CASSRLGVEQFF
TGTGCCAGCAGCAGGCTGGGGGTTGAGCAGTTCTTC
>TRBV27|TRBJ2-1|few|-
CASSFLGFSNEQFF
TGTGCCAGCAGTTTTTTGGGGTTTTCCAATGAGCAGTTCTTC
>TRBV20-1|TRBJ2-7|-|TRBD2
CSARTGGDGRNYEQYF
TGCAGTGCTAGAACCGGGGGGGACGGGAGGAACTACGAGCAGTACTTC
>TRBV7-9|TRBJ1-1|few|-
CASSLLETLQVFF
TGTGCCAGCAGCTTATTAGAGACTCTCCAAGTTTTCTTT
>TRBV9|TRBJ2-5|-|-
CASSVSFWGPGKETQYF
TGTGCCAGCAGCGTATCCTTTTGGGGACCCGGTAAAGAGACCCAGTACTTC
>TRBV27|TRBJ2-1|-|TRBD2
CASSRQLAGGRNEQFF
TGTGCCAGCAGTCGACAGCTAGCGGGAGGGAGAAATGAGCAGTTCTTC
>TRBV20-1|TRBJ2-7|-|TRBD1
CSARKFPGQGSGRASYEQYF
TGCAGTGCTAGAAAATTTCCGGGACAGGGGTCCGGGAGGGCCTCCTACGAGCAGTACTTC
>TRBV7-9|TRBJ2-3|-|TRBD2
CASSDGTSGEVTDTQYF
TGTGCCAGCAGCGACGGGACTAGCGGGGAGGTAACAGATACGCAGTATTTT
>TRBV21-1|TRBJ2-1|-|-
CRGTGGHEQFF
TGTAGAGGGACAGGGGGCCATGAGCAGTTCTTC
>TRBV5-1|TRBJ1-5|-|-
CASSEGPRQPQHF
TGCGCCAGCAGCGAGGGTCCACGGCAGCCCCAGCATTTT
>TRBV6-2/TRBV6-3|TRBJ2-1|once|TRBD2
CASNHLGTSGIRRSSYNEQFF
TGTGCCAGCAATCATCTTGGGACTAGCGGGATCCGCCGGAGCTCCTACAATGAGCAGTTCTTC
>TRBV7-8|TRBJ1-5|-|TRBD1
CASSRDRGRYSNLPQHF
TGTGCCAGCAGCCGCGACAGGGGACGTTATAGCAATCTGCCCCAGCATTTT
>TRBV5-6|TRBJ2-1|-|-
CASRSWGLARASEQFF
TGTGCCAGCCGCTCATGGGGCCTAGCGAGAGCTAGTGAGCAGTTCTTC
>TRBV6-2/TRBV6-3|TRBJ2-7|-|TRBD1
CASSSHPGTASYEQYF
TGTGCCAGCAGTTCCCACCCCGGGACAGCATCCTACGAGCAGTACTTC
>TRBV5-1|TRBJ1-1|few|-
CASSLGIQGLNTEAFF
TGCGCCAGCAGCTTGGGGATACAGGGCCTGAACACTGAAGCTTTCTTT
>TRBV29-1|TRBJ2-2|-|-
CSVAVGGELFF
TGCAGCGTTGCGGTGGGCGGGGAGCTGTTTTTT
>TRBV4-1|TRBJ2-1|-|TRBD1
CASSPWTGKFLNEQFF
TGCGCCAGCAGCCCTTGGACAGGGAAATTTCTCAATGAGCAGTTCTTC
>TRBV7-3|TRBJ2-1|many|-
CASSRDGSYNEQFF
TGTGCCAGCAGCAGGGACGGTTCCTACAATGAGCAGTTCTTC
>TRBV20-1|TRBJ2-7|-|TRBD1
CSATPDRGSYEQYF
TGCAGTGCCACCCCCGACAGGGGGTCCTACGAGCAGTACTTC